The 16 T cell receptor beta chains presented below share a single source sample, sequenced in a study of early T cells in non-severe SARS-CoV-2 infection. TCRdb analysed the 5' RACE reads with MiXCR anew, one entry per CDR3 protein. Of fewer than 80,000 distinct CDR3 sequences in the sample, 13% are singletons; the top ten hold approximately 5.5%. Sequenced input: whole blood. These receptor sequences come from an adult who was a healthcare worker with PCR-confirmed SARS-CoV-2 infection or an uninfected control (not recorded which).

Ten or more counts support this clonotype. J is TRBJ2-5 and V is TRBV20-1; TRBD2 agrees at 9 bases. J lost 4 bases, V lost 6 bases, and 6 bases had no gene match. Germline-derived CDR1 and CDR2 are DFQATT and SNEGSKA (reference sequence). The CDR3 runs 13 residues. This CDR3 reads CSASLAGPETQYF. CDR3 in DNA: TGCAGTGCGTCACTAGCGGGTCCAGAGACCCAGTACTTC.

This chain links TRBV5-1 with TRBJ1-4; 7 nucleotides match TRBD1. The V and J ends lost 4 bases and 6 bases, in that order; junction bases with no gene match: 3. The CDR3 spans 13 residues. Germline values: CDR1 SGHRS, CDR2 YFSETQ. In nucleotides, the CDR3 is TGCGCCAGCAGCGGGACAGAACATGAAAAACTGTTTTTT. Translated, it gives CASSGTEHEKLFF.

This clonotype was detected once. This chain links TRBV5-1 with TRBJ1-3, with D maybe TRBD1 (6 bases). V lost 3 bases to trimming and J lost 4 bases, with 11 bases between them. The CDR3 is 14 residues long. Germline V gives CDR1 SGHRS, CDR2 YFSETQ. The CDR3 protein is CASSSGEFGNTIYF. CDR3 nucleotides: TGCGCCAGCAGCTCAGGGGAATTCGGAAACACCATATATTTT.

This clonotype has a count of ten or more. The chain employs TRBV25-1 and TRBJ1-1; D is undetermined. V lost 5 bases to trimming and J lost 7 bases, with 14 bases between them. The CDR3 covers 13 residues. Germline V gives CDR1 MGHDK, CDR2 SYGVNS. CDR3 loop: CASSTPNLREAFF. The CDR3 coding sequence is TGTGCCAGCAGTACTCCGAACCTGCGTGAAGCTTTCTTT.

The rearrangement uses TRBV7-9 and TRBJ2-1, with 7 bases lining up with TRBD1. The V gene's germline CDR1 is SEHNR and CDR2 FQNEAQ (reference sequence). The CDR3 has 13 residues. Germline trimming cut 4 bases from V and 8 bases from J; bases unmatched to any gene: 5. CDR3 sequence reads: CASSYNRGDEQFF. The CDR3 nucleotides read TGTGCCAGCAGCTATAACAGGGGCGATGAGCAGTTCTTC.

This clonotype was seen many times. The rearrangement links TRBV6-5 to TRBJ2-7; D could derive from TRBD1 or TRBD2 (6 bases each). Germline lookup yields CDR1 MNHEY and CDR2 SVGAGI. V was clipped by 6 bases and J by 3 bases, with 18 bases between them. The CDR3 spans 15 residues. CDR3 loop: CASRKGTLEGYEQYF. The CDR3 coding sequence is TGTGCCAGCAGAAAAGGGACACTGGAGGGCTACGAGCAGTACTTC.

This clonotype was detected a few times. V gene TRBV7-2 combines with J gene TRBJ2-5; D is uncertain. Germline V gene lookup returns CDR1 SGHTA and CDR2 FQGNSA. CDR3 length: 16 residues. V shed 1 base and J shed 1 base, with 13 bases lying between them. This chain's CDR3 is CASSLDGPATQETQYF. CDR3 nucleotides: TGTGCCAGCAGCTTAGACGGGCCGGCCACCCAAGAGACCCAGTACTTC.

In DNA form, the CDR3 reads TGTGCCAGCAGCAATACAATGGACACTGAAGCTTTCTTT. This sequence encodes CASSNTMDTEAFF. The chain joins TRBV13 to TRBJ1-1; D ambiguous. This CDR3 comprises 13 residues. V lost 5 bases and J 3 bases, leaving 10 bases between the germline ends. Germline lookup yields CDR1 PRHDT and CDR2 FYEKMQ (reference sequence).

This clonotype was detected a few times. This chain joins TRBV27 and TRBJ2-3, with D hard to call. Germline assignment: CDR1 MNHEY and CDR2 SMNVEV (reference sequence). CDR3 size: 17 residues. The V end lost 5 bases, the J end lost 2 bases, and 20 bases lay between the germline ends. This CDR3 reads CASSHLEGRIHTDTQYF. CDR3 nucleotides: TGTGCCAGCAGTCACCTCGAAGGTAGAATCCACACAGATACGCAGTATTTT.

In its sample, this clonotype was seen a few times. The rearrangement links TRBV15 to TRBJ2-1, with 7 bases identical to TRBD1. Germline V lookup: CDR1 LNHNV, CDR2 YYDKDF (reference sequence). This CDR3 is built from 14 residues. Trimming took 4 bases from V and 9 from J; bases not matched to a gene: 9. The CDR3 sequence is CATSTEVTGIEQFF. CDR3 DNA sequence: TGTGCCACCAGCACAGAGGTGACAGGGATTGAGCAGTTCTTC.

This clonotype was recorded at least ten times. The chain links TRBV15 to TRBJ1-4; TRBD1 might be the D (5 bases). The CDR3 sequence is 15 residues long. Germline V gives CDR1 LNHNV, CDR2 YYDKDF (reference sequence). V lost 4 bases and J lost 5, with 14 bases in between. The CDR3 nucleotides are TGTGCCACCAGCAATGAGGACGGACAAAATGAAAAACTGTTTTTT. It specifies CATSNEDGQNEKLFF. The full variable domain, with the rest looked up from reference TRBV15 and TRBJ1-4, is DAMVIQNPRYQVTQFGKPVTLSCSQTLNHNVMYWYQQKSSQAPKLLFHYYDKDFNNEADTPDNFQSRRPNTSFCFLDIRSPGLGDTAMYLCATSNEDGQNEKLFFGSGTQLSVL.

J is TRBJ2-3 and V is TRBV7-2; 9 nucleotides line up with TRBD2. Germline CDR1 and CDR2: SGHTA and FQGNSA. After removal of 6 bases from V and 2 bases from J, the junction contained 6 bases not matched to a gene. CDR3 length equals 15 residues. CDR3 sequence (DNA): TGTGCCAGCAGTTATAGCGGGGGCCCCACAGATACGCAGTATTTT. Protein product: CASSYSGGPTDTQYF.

This clonotype was detected ten times or more. The chain joins TRBV6-6 to TRBJ2-5; the D gene is possibly TRBD2 (6 bases). V lost 4 bases to trimming and J lost 7 bases, with 19 bases between them. Looked up from germline, CDR1 is MNHNY and CDR2 is SVGAGI (reference sequence). The CDR3 contains 15 residues. CDR3 region: CASSFSPGKGGTQYF. CDR3 sequence (DNA): TGTGCCAGCAGTTTCTCTCCAGGGAAGGGAGGGACCCAGTACTTC.

This clonotype was counted only a few times. The gene calls are TRBV6-6 and TRBJ2-3, with 7 bases aligning to TRBD1. The CDR3 runs 15 residues. V lost 4 bases, J lost 2 bases, and 6 bases stayed unmatched. Germline V lookup: CDR1 MNHNY, CDR2 SVGAGI (reference sequence). Written as DNA, the CDR3 is TGTGCCAGCAGTTTTTACAGGGGCCCCACAGATACGCAGTATTTT. It translates to CASSFYRGPTDTQYF.

This clonotype was counted many times. The junction differs from germline at one of its ends, possibly a read error. The chain joins TRBV10-2 to TRBJ1-3, with a weak D call TRBD1 (5 bases). Looked up from germline, CDR1 is WSHSY and CDR2 is SAAADI. The CDR3 is 15 residues long. The CDR3 DNA follows: TGCGCCAGCAGTGCTGCAGGGAGCTCTGAAAACACCATATATTTT. Amino acid sequence: CASSAAGSSENTIYF.

The chain recombines TRBV6-1 with TRBJ1-6; 7 positions agree with TRBD1. Unmatched junction bases numbered 12, after V lost 6 bases and J lost 10 bases. Germline lookup yields CDR1 MNHNS and CDR2 SASEGT. The CDR3 sequence is 15 residues long. Here the CDR3 reads CASSPTGQVKSPLHF. In DNA, the CDR3 is TGTGCCAGCAGCCCTACCGGACAGGTTAAATCACCCCTCCACTTT.